This T cell receptor beta chain was sequenced during a study of T-cell memory formation after mild COVID-19. Overall study: Largely donor-specific TCR clusters were found. Study results and limitations: Clones contracting across day 15 to 85 had a balanced CD4/CD8 profile; later expanding clones leaned CD4+. Shrinking CD4+ clones were chiefly CM and EM; CD8+ ones were chiefly EMRA.

On this clonotype: Its specificity is not known.

V lost 4 bases, J lost 4 bases, and 7 bases stayed unmatched. From germline, CDR1 is DFQATT and CDR2 SNEGSKA (reference sequence). The CDR3 contains 13 residues. TCRdb itself ran the 5' RACE reads through MiXCR, one entry per CDR3 protein. The table records a few hundred thousand distinct CDR3 sequences, roughly a quarter of them present only once. Sequenced input: PBMCs or a T cell subset sorted from them (not recorded which). The chain is built from TRBV20-1 and TRBJ2-7, with 7 nucleotides matching TRBD1. This TCR came from an adult woman who had mild COVID-19 (a few samples of this study predate the infection). Cell type and time point are not known. In nucleotides, the CDR3 is TGCAGTGCTACATCACCGACAGGGTACGAGCAGTACTTC. The encoded protein is CSATSPTGYEQYF.